The 21 T cell receptor beta chains given below trace back to one sample, sequenced in a study of Graves' ophthalmopathy and Graves' hyperthyroidism. RNA transcripts served as template for amplifying TCR beta CDR3 sequences. In the first round, RT-PCR was carried out with HTBI primers, and a multiplex PCR formed the second round. TCRdb re-analysed the multiplex PCR reads in MiXCR, keeping a single row per CDR3 protein. The profile shows 170,000 or so distinct CDR3 sequences, over 35% of them singletons. Sample: peripheral blood. These receptors originate from a woman aged 40 to 55 with Graves' ophthalmopathy.

This clonotype was counted many times. The chain links TRBV19 to TRBJ1-1; 7 nucleotides align to TRBD1. The V gene's germline CDR1 is LNHDA and CDR2 SQIVND (reference sequence). The ends lost 11 bases at V and 4 bases at J; junction bases unmatched: 16. The CDR3 is 15 amino acids. This chain's CDR3 is CACTGELGSRTEAFF. CDR3 nucleotides: TGTGCCTGCACAGGGGAGCTGGGCTCGCGCACTGAAGCTTTCTTT.

The CDR3 reads CASSYLASTEAFF. In DNA, the CDR3 is TGTGCCAGCAGTTACTTAGCGAGCACTGAAGCTTTCTTT. The chain recombines TRBV6-5 with TRBJ1-1; D is unclear. Germline CDR1 MNHEY, CDR2 SVGAGI. This CDR3 spans 13 amino acids. The V end was cut by 1 base, the J end by 4 bases, with 7 bases between.

The gene calls are TRBV6-5 and TRBJ1-2; D remains ambiguous. The CDR3 runs 15 residues. From germline, CDR1 is MNHEY and CDR2 SVGAGI. Trimming removed 1 base from V and 5 bases from J, with 14 bases in between. This CDR3 is CASSYYPVVGYGYTF. The CDR3 DNA reads TGTGCCAGCAGTTACTACCCGGTTGTAGGGTATGGCTACACCTTC.

In nucleotides, the CDR3 is TGTGCCAGCAGTGAAGGGCCGCTCCAAGAGACCCAGTACTTC. This translates into CASSEGPLQETQYF. The rearrangement joins TRBV6-1 to TRBJ2-5; D is unresolved. The germline V gene encodes CDR1 MNHNS and CDR2 SASEGT. This CDR3 is built from 14 residues. V lost 1 base and J 1 base, leaving 7 bases between the germline ends.

This chain links TRBV12-3 or TRBV12-4 with TRBJ1-1; D gene unclear. Trimming removed 7 bases at V and 8 bases at J, with 14 bases between. This CDR3 region has 12 residues. CDR3 coding DNA: TGTGCCAGCACCTTCGACTCGTTAGAAGCTTTCTTT. Its translation is CASTFDSLEAFF.

V and J are TRBV12-3 or TRBV12-4 and TRBJ1-1; D gene uncertain. Trimming left V 11 bases short and J 1 base short, with 8 bases between. The CDR3 runs to 11 residues. DNA for the CDR3: TGTGCCCCCGGACCGAACACTGAAGCTTTCTTT. It specifies CAPGPNTEAFF.

The gene calls are TRBV5-1 and TRBJ2-7, with D perhaps TRBD2 (6 bases). Looked up from germline, CDR1 is SGHRS and CDR2 is YFSETQ. The CDR3 loop spans 15 amino acids. V lost 2 bases and J 2 bases, leaving 14 bases between the germline ends. In DNA form, the CDR3 reads TGCGCCAGCAGCTTATCAGCGGGTACAACCTACGAGCAGTACTTC. Translating it yields CASSLSAGTTYEQYF. Based on the CDR3 plus reference TRBV5-1 and TRBJ2-7, the full variable domain is KAGVTQTPRYLIKTRGQQVTLSCSPISGHRSVSWYQQTPGQGLQFLFEYFSETQRNKGNFPGRFSGRQFSNSRSEMNVSTLELGDSALYLCASSLSAGTTYEQYFGPGTRLTVT.

This clonotype was seen repeatedly, ten times or more. The rearrangement uses TRBV12-3 or TRBV12-4 and TRBJ1-2; D not resolved. The CDR3 covers 14 residues. V lost 3 bases and J lost 8, with 16 bases in between. DNA for the CDR3: TGTGCCAGCAGTTTTCGACACCCCTCGGAGGGCTACACCTTC. It is translated as CASSFRHPSEGYTF.

This clonotype has just a few counts. This chain connects TRBV6-2 or TRBV6-3 to TRBJ2-7; 11 bases are a match to TRBD2. Germline CDR1 is MNHEY and CDR2 is SVGEGT. The V segment lost 7 bases and the J segment 6 bases; nucleotides outside the gene matches: 5. CDR3 length equals 13 residues. This CDR3 reads CASTGTSGGEQYF. In DNA form, the CDR3 reads TGTGCCAGCACCGGGACTAGCGGCGGCGAGCAGTACTTC.

This clonotype occurred many times. The chain couples TRBV15 to TRBJ2-5; D perhaps matches TRBD1 (6 bases). This CDR3 contains 18 residues. Per germline, CDR1 LNHNV and CDR2 YYDKDF (reference sequence). Trimming left V 0 bases short and J 2 bases short, with 19 bases between. The CDR3 loop is CATSRERQGFGSQETQYF. The DNA of the CDR3 is TGTGCCACCAGCAGAGAACGGCAGGGGTTCGGGTCACAAGAGACCCAGTACTTC.

The rearrangement links TRBV6-1 to TRBJ2-2; possibly TRBD1 for D (5 bases). The CDR3 is 12 residues long. Germline assignment: CDR1 MNHNS and CDR2 SASEGT. V lost 7 bases, J lost 7 bases, and 10 bases lay in between. The CDR3 reads CASIRVDGELFF. The DNA for the CDR3 is TGTGCCAGCATCAGGGTGGACGGGGAGCTGTTTTTT.

In this sample, this clonotype turned up many times. The junction shows a germline mismatch at one end, possibly a read error. The V gene is TRBV5-1, the J gene TRBJ2-7, with TRBD2 as a possible D gene (5 bases). The germline CDR1 and CDR2 sequences are SGHRS and YFSETQ. The CDR3 is 15 residues long. CDR3 DNA sequence: TGCGCCAACAGCGACATCCTTCGAGGGCTCTACGAGCAGTACTTC. This encodes CANSDILRGLYEQYF.

The chain employs TRBV7-9 and TRBJ1-2; D is uncertain. CDR1 and CDR2 (germline): SEHNR, FQNEAQ (reference sequence). This CDR3 region has 14 residues. Trimming removed 2 bases at V and 8 bases at J, with 15 bases between. In DNA, the CDR3 is TGTGCCAGCAGCTTAAGTTATGGGGTTGGCGGCTACACCTTC. Translation gives CASSLSYGVGGYTF.

This clonotype was counted ten times or more. The V gene is TRBV15, the J gene TRBJ2-4; a possible D gene is TRBD1 (5 bases). V was cut by 2 bases and J by 3 bases, with 11 bases left in between. The CDR3 runs 15 residues. Germline loops: CDR1 LNHNV, CDR2 YYDKDF (reference sequence). This CDR3 reads CATSRSRANKNIQYF. CDR3 DNA sequence: TGTGCCACCAGCAGATCCAGGGCAAACAAAAACATTCAGTACTTC.

The chain uses TRBV2 and TRBJ2-5, with 11 positions matching TRBD2. The CDR3 runs 16 residues. The V segment lost 4 bases and the J segment 3 bases; nucleotides outside the gene matches: 7. Germline V lookup: CDR1 SNHLY, CDR2 FYNNEI. The CDR3 is CASSGGTSGKKETQYF. Written as DNA, the CDR3 is TGTGCCAGCAGTGGAGGGACTAGCGGAAAAAAAGAGACCCAGTACTTC.

This clonotype was seen many times. At one boundary the junction diverges from the germline segment, which might be a read error. This chain connects TRBV11-2 to TRBJ1-1; no firm D call. Germline values: CDR1 SGHAT, CDR2 FQNNGV. This CDR3 has 10 residues. The CDR3 sequence is CASENTEALF. The CDR3, as DNA: TGTGCCAGCGAGAACACTGAAGCTCTCTTT.

This clonotype was seen repeatedly, ten times or more. The chain recombines TRBV15 with TRBJ1-5; 8 bases are a match to TRBD1. The CDR3 is 14 amino acids. The V gene's germline CDR1 is LNHNV and CDR2 YYDKDF (reference sequence). The ends lost 5 bases at V and 9 bases at J; junction bases unmatched: 9. The CDR3 is CATSATGGIGPQHF. In DNA, the CDR3 is TGTGCCACCAGCGCAACAGGGGGAATCGGGCCCCAGCATTTT.

There are many counts of this clonotype. The J gene is TRBJ1-1, the V gene TRBV6-5, with D maybe TRBD1 (6 bases). V was shortened by 6 bases and J by 1 base, with 9 bases between the two germline ends. Looked up from germline, CDR1 is MNHEY and CDR2 is SVGAGI. The length of the CDR3 is 13 residues. DNA of the CDR3: TGTGCCAGCAGCTGGACAGAGAACACTGAAGCTTTCTTT. This sequence encodes CASSWTENTEAFF.

This clonotype came up a few times. V and J are TRBV6-2 or TRBV6-3 and TRBJ2-5; 7 bases line up with TRBD2. Germline assignment: CDR1 MNHEY and CDR2 SVGEGT. The V segment lost 5 bases and the J segment 4 bases; nucleotides outside the gene matches: 7. The CDR3 length is 14 residues. This CDR3 reads CASSKTSGVETQYF. The CDR3 nucleotides read TGTGCCAGCAGTAAAACCAGCGGGGTAGAGACCCAGTACTTC.

This clonotype was recorded many times. The chain couples TRBV11-2 to TRBJ2-7, with a possible D match to TRBD2 (6 bases). Germline assignment: CDR1 SGHAT and CDR2 FQNNGV. V was cut by 3 bases and J by 0 bases, with 9 bases left in between. This CDR3 is 14 amino acids long. CDR3 DNA sequence: TGTGCCAGCAGCTTGGAGGGGAGCTCCTACGAGCAGTACTTC. Amino acids: CASSLEGSSYEQYF.

The V call is TRBV7-2, the J call TRBJ2-5; tentatively, D is TRBD1 or TRBD2 (5 bases each). This CDR3 comprises 15 residues. Germline V gene data show CDR1 as SGHTA and CDR2 as FQGNSA. V lost 2 bases and J lost 1, with 11 bases in between. The chain's CDR3 is CASSLRPGAQETQYF. Here the CDR3 DNA reads TGTGCCAGCAGCTTACGTCCCGGGGCCCAAGAGACCCAGTACTTC.